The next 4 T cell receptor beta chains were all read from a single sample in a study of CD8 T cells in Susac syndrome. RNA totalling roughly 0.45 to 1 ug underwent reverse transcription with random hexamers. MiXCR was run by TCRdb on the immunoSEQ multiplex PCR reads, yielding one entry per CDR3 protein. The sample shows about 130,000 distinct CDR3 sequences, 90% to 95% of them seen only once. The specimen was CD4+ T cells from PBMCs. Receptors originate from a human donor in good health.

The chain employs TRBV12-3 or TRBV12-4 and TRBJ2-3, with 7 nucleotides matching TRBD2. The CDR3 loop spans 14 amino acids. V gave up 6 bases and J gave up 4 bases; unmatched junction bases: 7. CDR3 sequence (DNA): TGTGCCAGCAGCCCGGGGAGGGTCTCAGATACGCAGTATTTT. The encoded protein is CASSPGRVSDTQYF.

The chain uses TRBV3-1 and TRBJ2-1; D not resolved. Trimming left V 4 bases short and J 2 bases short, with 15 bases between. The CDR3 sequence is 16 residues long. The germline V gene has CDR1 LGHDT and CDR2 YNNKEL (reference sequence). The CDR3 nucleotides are TGTGCCAGCAGCCTTTTGGAGCGAACGGCCTACAATGAGCAGTTCTTC. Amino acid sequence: CASSLLERTAYNEQFF.

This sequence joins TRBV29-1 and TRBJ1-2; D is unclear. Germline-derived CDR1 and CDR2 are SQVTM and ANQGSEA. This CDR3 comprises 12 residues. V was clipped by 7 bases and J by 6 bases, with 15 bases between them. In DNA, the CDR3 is TGCAGCGCGGACGGTCTGGAAGATGGCTACACCTTC. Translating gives CSADGLEDGYTF.

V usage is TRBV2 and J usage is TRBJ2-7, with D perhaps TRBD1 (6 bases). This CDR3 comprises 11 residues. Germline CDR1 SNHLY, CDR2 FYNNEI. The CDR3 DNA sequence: TGTACTCCCAGGGGATTGAACGAGCAGTACTTC. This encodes CTPRGLNEQYF.